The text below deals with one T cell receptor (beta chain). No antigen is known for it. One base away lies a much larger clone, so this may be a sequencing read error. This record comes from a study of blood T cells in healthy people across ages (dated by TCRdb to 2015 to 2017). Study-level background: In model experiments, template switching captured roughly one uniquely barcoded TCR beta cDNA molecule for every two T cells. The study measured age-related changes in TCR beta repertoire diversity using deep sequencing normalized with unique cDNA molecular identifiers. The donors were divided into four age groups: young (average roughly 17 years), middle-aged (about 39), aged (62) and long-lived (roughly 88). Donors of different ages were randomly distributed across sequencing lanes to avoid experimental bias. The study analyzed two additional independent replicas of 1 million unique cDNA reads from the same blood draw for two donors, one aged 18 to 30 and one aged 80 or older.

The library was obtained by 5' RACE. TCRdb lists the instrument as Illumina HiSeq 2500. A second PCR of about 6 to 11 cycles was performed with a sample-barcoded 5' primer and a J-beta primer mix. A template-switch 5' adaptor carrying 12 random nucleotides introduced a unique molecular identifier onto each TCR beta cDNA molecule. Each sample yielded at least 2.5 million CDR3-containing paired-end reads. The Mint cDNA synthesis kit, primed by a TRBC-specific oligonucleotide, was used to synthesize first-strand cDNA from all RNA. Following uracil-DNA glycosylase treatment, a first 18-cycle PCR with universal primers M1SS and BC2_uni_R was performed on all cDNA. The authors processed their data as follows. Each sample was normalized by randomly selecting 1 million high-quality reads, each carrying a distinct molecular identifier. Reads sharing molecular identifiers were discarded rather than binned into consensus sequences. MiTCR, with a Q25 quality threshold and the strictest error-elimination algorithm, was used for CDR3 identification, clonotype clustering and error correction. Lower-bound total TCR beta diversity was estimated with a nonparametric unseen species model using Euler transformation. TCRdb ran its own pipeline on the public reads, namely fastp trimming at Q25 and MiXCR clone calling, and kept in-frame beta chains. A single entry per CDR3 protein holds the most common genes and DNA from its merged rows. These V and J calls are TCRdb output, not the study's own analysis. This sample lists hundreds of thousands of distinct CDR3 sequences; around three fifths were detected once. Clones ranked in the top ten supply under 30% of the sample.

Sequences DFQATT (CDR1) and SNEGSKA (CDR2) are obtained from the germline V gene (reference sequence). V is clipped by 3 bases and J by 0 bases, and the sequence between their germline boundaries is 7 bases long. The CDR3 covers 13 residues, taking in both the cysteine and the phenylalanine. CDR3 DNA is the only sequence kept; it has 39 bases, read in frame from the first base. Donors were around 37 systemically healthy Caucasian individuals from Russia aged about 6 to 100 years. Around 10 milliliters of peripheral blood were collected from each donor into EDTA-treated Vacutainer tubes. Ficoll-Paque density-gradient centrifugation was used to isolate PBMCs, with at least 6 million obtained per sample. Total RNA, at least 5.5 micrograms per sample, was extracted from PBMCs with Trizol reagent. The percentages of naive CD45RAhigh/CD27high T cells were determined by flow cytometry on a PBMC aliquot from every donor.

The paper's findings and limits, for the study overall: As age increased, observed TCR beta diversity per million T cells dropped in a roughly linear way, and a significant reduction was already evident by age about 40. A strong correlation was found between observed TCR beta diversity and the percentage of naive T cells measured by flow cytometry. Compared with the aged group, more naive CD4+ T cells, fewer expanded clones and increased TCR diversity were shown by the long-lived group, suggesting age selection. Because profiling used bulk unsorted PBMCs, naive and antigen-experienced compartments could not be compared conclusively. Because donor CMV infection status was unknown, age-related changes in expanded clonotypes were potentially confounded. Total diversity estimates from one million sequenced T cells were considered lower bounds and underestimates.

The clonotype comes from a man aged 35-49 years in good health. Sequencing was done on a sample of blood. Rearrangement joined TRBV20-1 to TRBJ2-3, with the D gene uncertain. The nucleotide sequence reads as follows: TGCAGTGCTAGTGTCCCTAGCACAGATACGCAGTATTTT. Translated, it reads CSASVPSTDTQYF.